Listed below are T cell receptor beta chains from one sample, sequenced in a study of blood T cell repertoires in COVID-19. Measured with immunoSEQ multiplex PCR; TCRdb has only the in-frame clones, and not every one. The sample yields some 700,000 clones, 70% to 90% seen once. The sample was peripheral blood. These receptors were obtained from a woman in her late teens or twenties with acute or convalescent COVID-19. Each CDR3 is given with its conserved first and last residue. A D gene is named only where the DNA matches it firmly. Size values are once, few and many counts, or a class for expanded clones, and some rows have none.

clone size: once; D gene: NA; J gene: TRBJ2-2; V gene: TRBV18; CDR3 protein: CASSPPEDSGTGELFF; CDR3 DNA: TGTGCCAGCTCACCACCGGAGGACAGTGGCACCGGGGAGCTGTTTTTT
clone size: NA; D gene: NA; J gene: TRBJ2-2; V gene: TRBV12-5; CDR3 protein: CASGLARTGELFF; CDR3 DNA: TGTGCTAGTGGTTTGGCCCGCACCGGGGAGCTGTTTTTT
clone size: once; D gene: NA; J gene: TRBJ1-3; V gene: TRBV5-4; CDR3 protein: CASNFQGSGNTIYF; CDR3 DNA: TGTGCCAGCAACTTTCAGGGCTCTGGAAACACCATATATTTT
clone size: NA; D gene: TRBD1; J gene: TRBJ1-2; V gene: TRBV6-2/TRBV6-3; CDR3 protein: CASSYDDRAYGYTF; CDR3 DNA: TGTGCCAGCAGTTACGATGACAGGGCCTATGGCTACACCTTC
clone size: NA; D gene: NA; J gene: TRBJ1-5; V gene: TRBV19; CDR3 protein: CANRQAYANQPQHF; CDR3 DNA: TGTGCCAACAGACAGGCCTATGCCAATCAGCCCCAGCATTTT
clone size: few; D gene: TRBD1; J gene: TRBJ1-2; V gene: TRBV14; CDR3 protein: CASSQDDRGQALPHYGYTF; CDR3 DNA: TGTGCCAGCAGCCAAGACGACAGGGGGCAAGCCCTACCTCACTATGGCTACACCTTC
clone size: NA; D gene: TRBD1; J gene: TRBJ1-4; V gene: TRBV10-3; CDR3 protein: CAISTGTGNEKLFF; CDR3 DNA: TGTGCCATCAGTACCGGGACAGGGAATGAAAAACTGTTTTTT
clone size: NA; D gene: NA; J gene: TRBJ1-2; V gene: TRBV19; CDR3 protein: CAGTVRQESFYGYTF; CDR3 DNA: TGTGCCGGTACCGTCCGACAGGAGAGCTTCTATGGCTACACCTTC
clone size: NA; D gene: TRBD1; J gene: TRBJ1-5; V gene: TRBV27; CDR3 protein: CASSLEGAGNQPQHF; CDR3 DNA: TGTGCCAGCAGCCTTGAGGGGGCCGGCAATCAGCCCCAGCATTTT
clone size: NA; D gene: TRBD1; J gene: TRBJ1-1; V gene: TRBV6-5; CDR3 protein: CASSRQGLLNTEAFF; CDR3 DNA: TGTGCCAGCAGTCGACAGGGCCTATTGAACACTGAAGCTTTCTTT
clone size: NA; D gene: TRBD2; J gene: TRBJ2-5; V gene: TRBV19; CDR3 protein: CASTPAGAGETQYF; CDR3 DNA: TGTGCCAGTACCCCAGCGGGGGCGGGGGAGACCCAGTACTTC
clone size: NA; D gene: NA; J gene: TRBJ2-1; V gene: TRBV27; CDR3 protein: CASSLGGPGAAYNEQFF; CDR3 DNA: TGTGCCAGCAGCCTGGGGGGACCCGGGGCAGCCTACAATGAGCAGTTCTTC
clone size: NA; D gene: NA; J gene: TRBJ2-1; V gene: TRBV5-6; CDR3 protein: CASSSYRESYNEQFF; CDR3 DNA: TGTGCCAGCAGCTCTTACAGGGAGTCCTACAATGAGCAGTTCTTC
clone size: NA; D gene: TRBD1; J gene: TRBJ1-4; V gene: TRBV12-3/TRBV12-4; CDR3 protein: CASGRGVKLFF; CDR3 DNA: TGTGCCAGCGGCAGGGGGGTAAAACTGTTTTTT
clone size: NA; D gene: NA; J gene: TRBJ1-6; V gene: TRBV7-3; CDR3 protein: CASSLGPAKNSPLHF; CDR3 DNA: TGTGCCAGCAGCTTAGGGCCCGCAAAAAATTCACCCCTCCACTTT
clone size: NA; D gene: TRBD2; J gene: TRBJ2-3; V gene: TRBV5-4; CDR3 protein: CASSSKAGGSDTQYF; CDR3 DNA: TGTGCCAGCAGCTCTAAAGCGGGGGGATCAGATACGCAGTATTTT
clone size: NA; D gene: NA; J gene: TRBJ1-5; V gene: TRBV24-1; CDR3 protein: CATSDSAGQNQPQHF; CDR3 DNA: TGTGCCACCAGTGACTCAGCAGGGCAAAATCAGCCCCAGCATTTT
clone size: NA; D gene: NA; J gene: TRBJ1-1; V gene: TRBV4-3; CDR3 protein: CASSQDSQGNTEAFF; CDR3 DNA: TGCGCCAGCAGCCAAGATAGCCAGGGGAACACTGAAGCTTTCTTT
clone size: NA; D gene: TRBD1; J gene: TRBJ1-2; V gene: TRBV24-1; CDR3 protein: CATSEGTAYGYTF; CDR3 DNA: TGTGCCACCAGTGAAGGGACAGCCTATGGCTACACCTTC
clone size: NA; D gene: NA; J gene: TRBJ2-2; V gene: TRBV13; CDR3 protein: CASSLYAGQPGELFF; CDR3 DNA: TGTGCCAGCAGCTTATATGCAGGGCAACCCGGGGAGCTGTTTTTT
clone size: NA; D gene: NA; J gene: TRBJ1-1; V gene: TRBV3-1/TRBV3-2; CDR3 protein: CASRSSDRNTEAFF; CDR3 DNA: TGTGCCAGCAGGAGCTCGGACAGGAACACTGAAGCTTTCTTT
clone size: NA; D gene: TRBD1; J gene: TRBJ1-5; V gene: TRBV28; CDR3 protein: CASSLPDRVNQPQHF; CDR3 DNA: TGTGCCAGCAGCCTCCCGGACAGGGTGAATCAGCCCCAGCATTTT
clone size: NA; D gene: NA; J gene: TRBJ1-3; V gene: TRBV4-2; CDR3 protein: CASSQVLQGWINTIYF; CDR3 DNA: TGTGCCAGCAGCCAAGTCCTACAGGGTTGGATAAACACCATATATTTT
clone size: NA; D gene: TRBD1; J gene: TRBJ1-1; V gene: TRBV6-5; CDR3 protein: CASTIQGGATEAFF; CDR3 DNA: TGTGCCAGCACCATACAGGGGGGAGCCACTGAAGCTTTCTTT
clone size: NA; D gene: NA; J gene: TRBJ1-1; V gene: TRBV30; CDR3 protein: CAWGGGVNTEAFF; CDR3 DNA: TGTGCCTGGGGCGGCGGGGTGAACACTGAAGCTTTCTTT
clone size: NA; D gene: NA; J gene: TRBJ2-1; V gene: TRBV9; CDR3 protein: CASSVTPGSRSYNEQFF; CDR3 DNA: TGTGCCAGCAGCGTGACCCCAGGATCTCGATCCTACAATGAGCAGTTCTTC
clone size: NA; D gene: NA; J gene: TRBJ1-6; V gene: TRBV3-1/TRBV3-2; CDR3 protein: CASSQALTGYNSPLHF; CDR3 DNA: TGTGCCAGCAGCCAAGCTCTTACAGGTTATAATTCACCCCTCCACTTT
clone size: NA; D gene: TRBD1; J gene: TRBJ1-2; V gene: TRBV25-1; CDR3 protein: CASRGDRVDGYTF; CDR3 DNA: TGTGCCAGCAGAGGCGACAGGGTTGATGGCTACACCTTC
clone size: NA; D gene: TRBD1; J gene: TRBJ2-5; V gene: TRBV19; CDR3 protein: CASSMTGGQETQYF; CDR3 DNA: TGTGCCAGTAGTATGACAGGGGGGCAAGAGACCCAGTACTTC
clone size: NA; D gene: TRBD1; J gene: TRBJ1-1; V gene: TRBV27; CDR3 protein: CASSFTGVNTEAFF; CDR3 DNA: TGTGCCAGCAGTTTTACAGGGGTGAACACTGAAGCTTTCTTT
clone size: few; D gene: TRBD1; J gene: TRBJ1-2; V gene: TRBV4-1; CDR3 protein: CASSQEDRVGGYTF; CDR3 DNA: TGCGCCAGCAGCCAAGAAGACAGGGTAGGAGGCTACACCTTC
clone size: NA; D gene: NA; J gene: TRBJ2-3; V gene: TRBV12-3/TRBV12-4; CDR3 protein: CASRRDGSDTQYF; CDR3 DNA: TGTGCCAGCAGGCGGGACGGATCAGATACGCAGTATTTT
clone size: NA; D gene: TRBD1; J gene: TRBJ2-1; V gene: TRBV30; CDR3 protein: CAWGGQGPSYNEQFF; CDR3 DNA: TGTGCCTGGGGGGGACAGGGACCTTCCTACAATGAGCAGTTCTTC
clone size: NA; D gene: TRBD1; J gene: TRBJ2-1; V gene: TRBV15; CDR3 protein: CATSRWLQGPVYNEQFF; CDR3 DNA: TGTGCCACCAGCAGATGGCTACAGGGGCCGGTTTACAATGAGCAGTTCTTC
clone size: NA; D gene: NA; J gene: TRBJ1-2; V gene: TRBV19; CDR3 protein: CASGEQHRAAYGYTF; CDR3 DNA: TGTGCCAGTGGAGAGCAACACAGGGCCGCCTATGGCTACACCTTC
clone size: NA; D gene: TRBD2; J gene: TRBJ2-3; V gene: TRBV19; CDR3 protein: CASSILAGGTDTQYF; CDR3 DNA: TGTGCCAGTAGTATCCTAGCGGGGGGCACAGATACGCAGTATTTT
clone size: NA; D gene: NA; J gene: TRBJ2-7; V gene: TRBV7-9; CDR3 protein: CASSLDPSYWEQYF; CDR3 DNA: TGTGCCAGCAGCTTAGACCCCTCCTACTGGGAGCAGTACTTC
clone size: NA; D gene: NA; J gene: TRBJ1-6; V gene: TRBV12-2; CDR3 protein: CASRLAKPGSPLHF; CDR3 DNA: TGTGCAAGTCGCTTAGCTAAGCCGGGGTCACCCCTCCACTTT
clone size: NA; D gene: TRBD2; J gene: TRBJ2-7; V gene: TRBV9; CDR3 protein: CASSVLVSGGTSEQYF; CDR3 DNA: TGTGCCAGCAGCGTTCTGGTTAGCGGGGGTACCTCTGAGCAGTACTTC
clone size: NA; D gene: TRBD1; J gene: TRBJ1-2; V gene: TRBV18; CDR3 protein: CASSPPLGGAFGYTF; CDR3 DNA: TGTGCCAGCTCACCCCCTCTAGGGGGCGCCTTCGGCTACACCTTC
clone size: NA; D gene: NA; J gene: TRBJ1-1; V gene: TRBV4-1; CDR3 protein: CASSQVSGRSTEAFF; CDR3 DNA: TGCGCCAGCAGCCAAGTCTCAGGGCGGAGCACTGAAGCTTTCTTT
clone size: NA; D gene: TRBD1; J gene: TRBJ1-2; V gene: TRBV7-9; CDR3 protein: CASSRGQGSYGYTF; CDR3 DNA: TGTGCCAGCAGCAGGGGACAGGGGAGCTATGGCTACACCTTC
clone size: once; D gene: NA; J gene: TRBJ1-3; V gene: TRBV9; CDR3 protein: CASSAQQGSGNTIYF; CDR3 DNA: TGTGCCAGCAGCGCCCAACAGGGAAGCGGAAACACCATATATTTT
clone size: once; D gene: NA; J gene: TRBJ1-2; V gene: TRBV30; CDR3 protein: CALRQEVGYTF; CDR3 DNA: TGTGCCCTGAGACAGGAGGTAGGCTACACCTTC
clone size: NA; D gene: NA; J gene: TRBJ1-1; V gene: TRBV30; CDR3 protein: CAWTARLTRGEAFF; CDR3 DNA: TGTGCCTGGACCGCCCGGCTCACGAGAGGTGAAGCTTTCTTT
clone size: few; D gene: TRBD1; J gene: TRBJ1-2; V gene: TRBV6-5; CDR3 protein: CASSYGQGRAYGYTF; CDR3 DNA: TGTGCCAGCAGTTACGGACAGGGTAGGGCCTATGGCTACACCTTC
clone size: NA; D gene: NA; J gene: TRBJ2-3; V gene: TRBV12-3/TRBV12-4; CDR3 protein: CASSLGATDTQYF; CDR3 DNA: TGTGCCAGCAGTTTAGGGGCTACAGATACGCAGTATTTT
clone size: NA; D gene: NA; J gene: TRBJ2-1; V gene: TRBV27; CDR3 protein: CASRAESSYNEQFF; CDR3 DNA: TGTGCCAGCAGGGCAGAAAGCTCCTACAATGAGCAGTTCTTC
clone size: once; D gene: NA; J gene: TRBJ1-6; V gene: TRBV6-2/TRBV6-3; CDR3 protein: CASSRLPETTGSPLHF; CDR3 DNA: TGTGCCAGCAGTCGTCTACCTGAAACGACAGGATCACCCCTCCACTTT